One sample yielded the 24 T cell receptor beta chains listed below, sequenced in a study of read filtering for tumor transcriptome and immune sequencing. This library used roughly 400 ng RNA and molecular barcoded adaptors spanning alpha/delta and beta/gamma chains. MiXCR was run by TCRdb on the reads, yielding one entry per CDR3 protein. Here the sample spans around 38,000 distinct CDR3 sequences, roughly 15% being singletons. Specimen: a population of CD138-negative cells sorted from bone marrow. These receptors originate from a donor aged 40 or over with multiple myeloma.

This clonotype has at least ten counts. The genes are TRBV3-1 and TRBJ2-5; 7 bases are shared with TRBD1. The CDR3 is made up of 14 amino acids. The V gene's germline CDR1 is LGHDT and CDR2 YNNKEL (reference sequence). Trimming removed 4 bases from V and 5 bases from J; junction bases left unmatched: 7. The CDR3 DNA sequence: TGTGCCAGCAGCCCGAGGGGGCGCGGGGAGACCCAGTACTTC. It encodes CASSPRGRGETQYF.

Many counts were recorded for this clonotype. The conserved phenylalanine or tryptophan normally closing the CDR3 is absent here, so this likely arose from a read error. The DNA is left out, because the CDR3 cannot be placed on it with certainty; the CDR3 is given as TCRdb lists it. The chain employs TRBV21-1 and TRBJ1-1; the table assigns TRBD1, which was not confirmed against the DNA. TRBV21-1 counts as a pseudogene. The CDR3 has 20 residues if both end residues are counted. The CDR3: CASSKGGGSCQRPMNTEAFL.

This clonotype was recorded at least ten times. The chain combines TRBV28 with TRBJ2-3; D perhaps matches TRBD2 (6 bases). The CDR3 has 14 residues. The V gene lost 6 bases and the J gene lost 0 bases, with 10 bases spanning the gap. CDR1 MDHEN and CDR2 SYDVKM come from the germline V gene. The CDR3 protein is CASRSSGSTDTQYF. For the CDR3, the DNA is TGTGCCAGCAGGAGTAGCGGAAGCACAGATACGCAGTATTTT.

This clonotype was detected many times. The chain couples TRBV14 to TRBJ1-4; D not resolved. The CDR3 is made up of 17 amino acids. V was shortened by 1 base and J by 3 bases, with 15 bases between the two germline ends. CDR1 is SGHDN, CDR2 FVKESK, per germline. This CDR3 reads CASSQVRGGRPNEKLFF. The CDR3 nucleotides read TGTGCCAGCAGCCAAGTTCGAGGCGGCAGGCCTAATGAAAAACTGTTTTTT.

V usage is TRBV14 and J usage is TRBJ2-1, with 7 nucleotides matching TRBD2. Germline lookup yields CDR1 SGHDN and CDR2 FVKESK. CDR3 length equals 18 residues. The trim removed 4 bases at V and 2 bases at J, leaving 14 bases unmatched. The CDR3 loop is CASSPSYLREKTYNEQFF. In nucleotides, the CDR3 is TGTGCCAGCAGCCCCAGCTATTTGCGGGAGAAAACCTACAATGAGCAGTTCTTC.

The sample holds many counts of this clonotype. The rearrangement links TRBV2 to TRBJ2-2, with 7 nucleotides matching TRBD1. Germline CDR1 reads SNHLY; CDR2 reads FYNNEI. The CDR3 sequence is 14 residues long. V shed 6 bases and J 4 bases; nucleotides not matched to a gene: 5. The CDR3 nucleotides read TGTGCCAGCAGCCCGAACAGGGGCACCGGGGAGCTGTTTTTT. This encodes CASSPNRGTGELFF.

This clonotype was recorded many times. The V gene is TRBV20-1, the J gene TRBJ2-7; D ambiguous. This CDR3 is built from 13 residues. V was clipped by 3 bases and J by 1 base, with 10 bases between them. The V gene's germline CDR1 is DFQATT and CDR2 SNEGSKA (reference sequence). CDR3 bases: TGCAGTGCTAGTTCGGATTTTTCCTACGAGCAGTACTTC. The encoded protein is CSASSDFSYEQYF.

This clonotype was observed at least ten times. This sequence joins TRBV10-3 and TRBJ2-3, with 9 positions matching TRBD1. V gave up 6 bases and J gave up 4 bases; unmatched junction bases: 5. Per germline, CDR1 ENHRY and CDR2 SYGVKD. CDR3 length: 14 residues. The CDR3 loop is CAISGGQGSDTQYF. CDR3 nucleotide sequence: TGTGCCATCAGCGGAGGACAGGGGTCAGATACGCAGTATTTT.

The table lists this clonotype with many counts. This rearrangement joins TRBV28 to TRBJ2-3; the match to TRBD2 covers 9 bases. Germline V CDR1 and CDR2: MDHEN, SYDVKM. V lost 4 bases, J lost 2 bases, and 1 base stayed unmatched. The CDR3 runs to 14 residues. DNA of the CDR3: TGTGCCAGCAGTTCTAGCGGGACCACAGATACGCAGTATTTT. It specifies CASSSSGTTDTQYF.

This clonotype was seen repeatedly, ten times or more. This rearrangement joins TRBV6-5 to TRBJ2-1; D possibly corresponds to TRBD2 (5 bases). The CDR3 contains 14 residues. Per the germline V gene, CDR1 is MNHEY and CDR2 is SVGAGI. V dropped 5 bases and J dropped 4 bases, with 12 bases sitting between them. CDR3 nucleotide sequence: TGTGCCAGCAGTAGCGCTAGCAGATACAATGAGCAGTTCTTC. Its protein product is CASSSASRYNEQFF.

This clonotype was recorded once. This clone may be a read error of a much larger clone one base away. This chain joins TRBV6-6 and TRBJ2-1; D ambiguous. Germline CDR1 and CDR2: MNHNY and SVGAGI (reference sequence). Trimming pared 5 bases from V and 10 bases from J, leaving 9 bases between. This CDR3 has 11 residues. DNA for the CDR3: TGTGCCAGCAGTACCGGACGGGAGCAGTTCTTC. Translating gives CASSTGREQFF.

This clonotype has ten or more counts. Here the CDR3 reads CANQRDRSSYEQYF. The CDR3 nucleotides are TGTGCCAACCAAAGGGACAGAAGCTCCTACGAGCAGTACTTC. This sequence joins TRBV2 and TRBJ2-7, with 7 bases that match TRBD1. V dropped 10 bases and J dropped 0; count of bases not matched to a gene: 9. The CDR3 consists of 14 residues. Germline V CDR1 and CDR2: SNHLY, FYNNEI.

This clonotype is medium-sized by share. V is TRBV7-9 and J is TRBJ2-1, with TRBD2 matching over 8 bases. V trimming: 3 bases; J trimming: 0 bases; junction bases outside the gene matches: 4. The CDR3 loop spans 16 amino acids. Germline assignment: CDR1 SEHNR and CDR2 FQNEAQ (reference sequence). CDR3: CASSFTGTSSYNEQFF. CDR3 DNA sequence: TGTGCCAGCAGCTTTACCGGGACTAGCTCCTACAATGAGCAGTTCTTC.

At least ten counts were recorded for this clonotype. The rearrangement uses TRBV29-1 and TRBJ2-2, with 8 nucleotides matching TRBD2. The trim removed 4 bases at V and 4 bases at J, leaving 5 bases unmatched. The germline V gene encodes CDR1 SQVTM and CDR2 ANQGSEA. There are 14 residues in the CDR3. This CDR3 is CSVVGREVTGELFF. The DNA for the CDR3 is TGCAGCGTTGTAGGGCGGGAGGTCACCGGGGAGCTGTTTTTT.

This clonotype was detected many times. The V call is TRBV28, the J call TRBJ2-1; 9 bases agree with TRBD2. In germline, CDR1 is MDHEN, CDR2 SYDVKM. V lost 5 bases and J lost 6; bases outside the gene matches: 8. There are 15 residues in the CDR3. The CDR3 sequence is CASSVSGSGGNEQFF. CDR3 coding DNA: TGTGCCAGCAGTGTTAGCGGGAGTGGAGGCAATGAGCAGTTCTTC. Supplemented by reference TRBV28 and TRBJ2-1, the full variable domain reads DVKVTQSSRYLVKRTGEKVFLECVQDMDHENMFWYRQDPGLGLRLIYFSYDVKMKEKGDIPEGYSVSREKKERFSLILESASTNQTSMYLCASSVSGSGGNEQFFGPGTRLTVL.

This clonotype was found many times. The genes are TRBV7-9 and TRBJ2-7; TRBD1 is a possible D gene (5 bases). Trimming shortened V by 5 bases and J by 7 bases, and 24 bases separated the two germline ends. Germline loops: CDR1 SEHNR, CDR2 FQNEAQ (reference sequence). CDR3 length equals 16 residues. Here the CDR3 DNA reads TGTGCCAGCAGCATATTCGTTGGGCAGGGCATTAGGGAGCAGTACTTC. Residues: CASSIFVGQGIREQYF.

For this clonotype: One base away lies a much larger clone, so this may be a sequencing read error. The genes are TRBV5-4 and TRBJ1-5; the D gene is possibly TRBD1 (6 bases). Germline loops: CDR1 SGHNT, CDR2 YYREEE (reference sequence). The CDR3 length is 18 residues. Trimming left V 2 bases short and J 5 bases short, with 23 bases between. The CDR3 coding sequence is TGTGCCAGCAGCTTTTTTGGTGGAAGGACAGCCATTGATCAGCCCCAGCATTTT. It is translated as CASSFFGGRTAIDQPQHF. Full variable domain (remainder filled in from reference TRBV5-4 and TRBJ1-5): ETGVTQSPTHLIKTRGQQVTLRCSSQSGHNTVSWYQQALGQGPQFIFQYYREEENGRGNFPPRFSGLQFPNYSSELNVNALELDDSALYLCASSFFGGRTAIDQPQHFGDGTRLSIL.

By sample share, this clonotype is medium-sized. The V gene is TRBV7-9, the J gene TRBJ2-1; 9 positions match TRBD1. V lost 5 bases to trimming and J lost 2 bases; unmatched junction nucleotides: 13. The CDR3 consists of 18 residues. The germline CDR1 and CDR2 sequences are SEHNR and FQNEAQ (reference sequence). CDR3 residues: CASSQYRGPTSPYNEQFF. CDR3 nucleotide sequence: TGTGCCAGCAGCCAATACAGGGGGCCTACCTCTCCCTACAATGAGCAGTTCTTC.

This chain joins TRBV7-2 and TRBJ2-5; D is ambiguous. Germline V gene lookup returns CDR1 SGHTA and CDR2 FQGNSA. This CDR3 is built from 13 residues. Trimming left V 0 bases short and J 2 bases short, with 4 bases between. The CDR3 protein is CASSLALQETQYF. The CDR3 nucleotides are TGTGCCAGCAGCTTAGCGCTACAAGAGACCCAGTACTTC.

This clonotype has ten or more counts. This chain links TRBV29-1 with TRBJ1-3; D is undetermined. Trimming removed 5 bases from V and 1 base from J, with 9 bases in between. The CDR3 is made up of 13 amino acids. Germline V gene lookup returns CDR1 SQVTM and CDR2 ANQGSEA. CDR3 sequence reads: CSVLPRSGNTIYF. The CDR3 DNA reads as TGCAGCGTTTTACCCAGATCTGGAAACACCATATATTTT.

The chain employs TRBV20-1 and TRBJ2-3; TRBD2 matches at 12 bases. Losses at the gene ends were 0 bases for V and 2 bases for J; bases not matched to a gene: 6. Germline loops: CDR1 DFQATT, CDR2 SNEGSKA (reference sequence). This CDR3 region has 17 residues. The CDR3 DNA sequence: TGCAGTGCTAGAGATGGCCTAGCGGGAGGGTACACAGATACGCAGTATTTT. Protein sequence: CSARDGLAGGYTDTQYF.

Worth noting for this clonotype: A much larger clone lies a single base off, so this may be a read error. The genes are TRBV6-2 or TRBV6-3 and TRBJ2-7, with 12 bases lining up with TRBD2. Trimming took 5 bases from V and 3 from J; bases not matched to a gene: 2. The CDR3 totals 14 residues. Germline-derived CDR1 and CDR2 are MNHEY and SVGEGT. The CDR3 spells CASSRTSGIYEQYF. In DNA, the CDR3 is TGTGCCAGCAGTCGGACTAGCGGGATCTACGAGCAGTACTTC.

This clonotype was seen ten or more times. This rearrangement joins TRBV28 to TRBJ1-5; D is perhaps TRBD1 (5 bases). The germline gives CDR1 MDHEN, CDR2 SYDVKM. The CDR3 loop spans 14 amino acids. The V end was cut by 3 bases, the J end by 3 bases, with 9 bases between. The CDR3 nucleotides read TGTGCCAGCAGTTTGGGGCAAGTCAATCAGCCCCAGCATTTT. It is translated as CASSLGQVNQPQHF.

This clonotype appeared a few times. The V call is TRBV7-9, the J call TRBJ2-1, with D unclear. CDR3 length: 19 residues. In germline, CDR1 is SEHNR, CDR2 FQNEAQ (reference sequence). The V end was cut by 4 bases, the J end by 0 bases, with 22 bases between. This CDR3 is CASSSGQLLGRSSYNEQFF. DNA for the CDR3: TGTGCCAGCAGCTCCGGCCAGCTTCTCGGGCGGAGCTCCTACAATGAGCAGTTCTTC. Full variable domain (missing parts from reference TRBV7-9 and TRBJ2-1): DTGVSQNPRHKITKRGQNVTFRCDPISEHNRLYWYRQTLGQGPEFLTYFQNEAQLEKSRLLSDRFSAERPKGSFSTLEIQRTEQGDSAMYLCASSSGQLLGRSSYNEQFFGPGTRLTVL.